The clone carrying this T cell receptor beta chain showed up many times. TCRdb re-analysed the 5' RACE reads in MiXCR, keeping a single row per CDR3 protein. The sample has about 50,000 distinct CDR3 sequences, roughly 4.3% seen once; the top ten hold about 3.1%. This record belongs to a study of neurological immune-mediated disorders. This TCR derives from a man aged 50 or older with multiple sclerosis. Specimen: PBMCs.

The CDR3 nucleotides read TGCGCCAGCAGCTTGGACAGGGAGGGCACTGAAGCTTTCTTT. Its translation is CASSLDREGTEAFF. The chain couples TRBV5-1 to TRBJ1-1; a weak D match, TRBD1 (6 bases). Germline assignment: CDR1 SGHRS and CDR2 YFSETQ. This CDR3 has 14 residues. V lost 0 bases and J lost 4, with 10 bases in between. Combining the CDR3 with reference TRBV5-1 and TRBJ1-1 gives the whole variable domain KAGVTQTPRYLIKTRGQQVTLSCSPISGHRSVSWYQQTPGQGLQFLFEYFSETQRNKGNFPGRFSGRQFSNSRSEMNVSTLELGDSALYLCASSLDREGTEAFFGQGTRLTVV.